This TCR beta chain was sequenced in a study of blood T cells in healthy people across ages. Sample-barcoded 5' priming and a J-beta primer mix drove a second PCR of roughly 7 to 11 cycles. TCRdb called the 5' RACE reads again in MiXCR, with one record for every CDR3 protein. The sample holds around 1,000,000 distinct CDR3 sequences, roughly 24% seen once. Trimming removed 2 bases from V and 0 bases from J, with 11 bases in between. Germline V gives CDR1 SGHRS, CDR2 YFSETQ. The CDR3 loop spans 15 amino acids. These data also formed part of another study, on T cells of mothers and their children.

This chain links TRBV5-1 with TRBJ2-5; possibly TRBD1 for D (6 bases). This TCR derives from a girl aged 2-10 years in good health. The source material was blood. The CDR3 DNA follows: TGCGCCAGCAGCTTCAGGGGACCCTACCAAGAGACCCAGTACTTC. Translated, it gives CASSFRGPYQETQYF.